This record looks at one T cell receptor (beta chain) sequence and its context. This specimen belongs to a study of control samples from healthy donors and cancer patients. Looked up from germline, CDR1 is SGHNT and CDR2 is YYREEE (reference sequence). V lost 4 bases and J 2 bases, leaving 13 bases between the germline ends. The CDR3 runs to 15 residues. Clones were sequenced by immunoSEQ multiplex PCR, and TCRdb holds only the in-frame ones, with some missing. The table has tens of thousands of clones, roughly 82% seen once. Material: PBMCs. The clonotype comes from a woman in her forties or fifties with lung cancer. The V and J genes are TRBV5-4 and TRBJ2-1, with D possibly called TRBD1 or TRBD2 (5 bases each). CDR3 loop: CASSPGHFTYNEQFF. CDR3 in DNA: TGTGCCAGCAGCCCGGGGCACTTCACCTACAATGAGCAGTTCTTC.